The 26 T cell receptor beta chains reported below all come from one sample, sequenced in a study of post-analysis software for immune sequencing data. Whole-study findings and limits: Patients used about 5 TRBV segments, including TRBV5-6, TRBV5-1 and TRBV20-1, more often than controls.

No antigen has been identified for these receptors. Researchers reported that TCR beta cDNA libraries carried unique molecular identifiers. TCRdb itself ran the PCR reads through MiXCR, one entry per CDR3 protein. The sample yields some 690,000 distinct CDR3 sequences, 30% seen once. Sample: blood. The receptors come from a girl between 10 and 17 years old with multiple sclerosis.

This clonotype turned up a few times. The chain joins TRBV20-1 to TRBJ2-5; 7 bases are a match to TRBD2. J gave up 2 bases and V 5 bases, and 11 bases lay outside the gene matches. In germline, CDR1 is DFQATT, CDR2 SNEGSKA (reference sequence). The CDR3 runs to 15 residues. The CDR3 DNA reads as TGCAGTGCTCCCCTCGGGCTAGCGGTACAAGAGACCCAGTACTTC. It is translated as CSAPLGLAVQETQYF.

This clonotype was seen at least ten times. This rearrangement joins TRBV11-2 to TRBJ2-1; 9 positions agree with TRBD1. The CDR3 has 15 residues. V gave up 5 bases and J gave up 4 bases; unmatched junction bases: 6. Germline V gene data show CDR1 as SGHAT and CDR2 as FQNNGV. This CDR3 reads CASSLGTGLYNEQFF. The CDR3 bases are TGTGCCAGCAGCCTCGGGACAGGGTTATACAATGAGCAGTTCTTC.

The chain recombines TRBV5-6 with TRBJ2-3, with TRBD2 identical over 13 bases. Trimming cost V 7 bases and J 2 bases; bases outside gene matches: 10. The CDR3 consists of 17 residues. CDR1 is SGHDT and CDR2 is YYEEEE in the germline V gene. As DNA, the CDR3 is TGTGCCAGCTCCACCGGGGGACTAGCGGGGAACACAGATACGCAGTATTTT. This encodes CASSTGGLAGNTDTQYF. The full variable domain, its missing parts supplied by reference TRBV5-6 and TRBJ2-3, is DAGVTQSPTHLIKTRGQQVTLRCSPKSGHDTVSWYQQALGQGPQFIFQYYEEEERQRGNFPDRFSGHQFPNYSSELNVNALLLGDSALYLCASSTGGLAGNTDTQYFGPGTRLTVL.

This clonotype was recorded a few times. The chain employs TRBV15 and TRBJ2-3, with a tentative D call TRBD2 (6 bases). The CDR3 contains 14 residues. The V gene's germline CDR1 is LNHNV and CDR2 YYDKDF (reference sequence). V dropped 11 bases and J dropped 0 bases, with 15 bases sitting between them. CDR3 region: CAAGRGGSTDTQYF. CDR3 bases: TGTGCCGCAGGAAGGGGAGGAAGCACAGATACGCAGTATTTT.

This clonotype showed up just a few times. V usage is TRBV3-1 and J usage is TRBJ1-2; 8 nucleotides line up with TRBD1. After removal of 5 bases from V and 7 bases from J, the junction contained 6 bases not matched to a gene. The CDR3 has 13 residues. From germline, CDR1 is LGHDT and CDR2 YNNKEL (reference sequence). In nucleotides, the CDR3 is TGTGCCAGCAGCGCGGGACAGGCCGTTGGCTACACCTTC. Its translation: CASSAGQAVGYTF.

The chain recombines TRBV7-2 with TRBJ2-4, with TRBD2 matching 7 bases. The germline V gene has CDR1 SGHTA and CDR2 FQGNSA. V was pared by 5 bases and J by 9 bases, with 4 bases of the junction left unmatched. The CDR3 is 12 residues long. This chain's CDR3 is CASSGGGVIQYF. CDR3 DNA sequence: TGTGCCAGCAGCGGGGGGGGGGTCATTCAGTACTTC.

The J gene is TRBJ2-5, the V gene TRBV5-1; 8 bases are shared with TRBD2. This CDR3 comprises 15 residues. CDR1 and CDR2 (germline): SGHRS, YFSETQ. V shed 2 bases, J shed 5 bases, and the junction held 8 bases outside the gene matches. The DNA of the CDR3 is TGCGCCAGCAGCTTAGACGGGAGGGGCCTGGAGACCCAGTACTTC. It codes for CASSLDGRGLETQYF.

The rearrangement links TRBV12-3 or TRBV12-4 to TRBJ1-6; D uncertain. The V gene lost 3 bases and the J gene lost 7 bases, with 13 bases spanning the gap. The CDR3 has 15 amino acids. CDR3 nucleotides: TGTGCCAGCAGTTTTGCCCCGGGGAGCAATTCACCCCTCCACTTT. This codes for CASSFAPGSNSPLHF.

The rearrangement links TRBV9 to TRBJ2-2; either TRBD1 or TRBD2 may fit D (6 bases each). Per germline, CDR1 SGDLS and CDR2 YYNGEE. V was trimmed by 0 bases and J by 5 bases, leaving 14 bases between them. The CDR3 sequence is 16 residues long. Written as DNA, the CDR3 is TGTGCCAGCAGCGTAGACGACGGGGGCTGGACCGGGGAGCTGTTTTTT. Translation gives CASSVDDGGWTGELFF.

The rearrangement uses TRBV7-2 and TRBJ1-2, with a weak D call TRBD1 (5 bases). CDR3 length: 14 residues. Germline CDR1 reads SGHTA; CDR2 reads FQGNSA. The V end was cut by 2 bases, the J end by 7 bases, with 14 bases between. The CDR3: CASSLTGVVGGYTF. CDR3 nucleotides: TGTGCCAGCAGCTTAACGGGGGTTGTGGGTGGCTACACCTTC.

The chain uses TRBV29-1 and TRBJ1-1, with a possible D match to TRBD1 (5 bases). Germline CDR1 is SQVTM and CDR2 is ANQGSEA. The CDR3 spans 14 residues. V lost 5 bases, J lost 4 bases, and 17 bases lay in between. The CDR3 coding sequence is TGCAGCGTTTTGCGGTCTGGGGGAAGCACTGAAGCTTTCTTT. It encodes CSVLRSGGSTEAFF.

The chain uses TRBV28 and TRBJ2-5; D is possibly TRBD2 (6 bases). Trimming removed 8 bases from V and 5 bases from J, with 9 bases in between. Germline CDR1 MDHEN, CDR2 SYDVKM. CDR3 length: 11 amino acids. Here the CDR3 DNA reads TGTGCCAGCCTAGCGTGGGAGACCCAGTACTTC. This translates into CASLAWETQYF.

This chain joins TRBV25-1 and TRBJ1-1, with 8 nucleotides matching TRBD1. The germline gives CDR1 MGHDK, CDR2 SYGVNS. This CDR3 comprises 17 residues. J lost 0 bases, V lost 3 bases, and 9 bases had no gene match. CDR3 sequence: CASSDQTGQGMNTEAFF. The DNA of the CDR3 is TGTGCCAGCAGTGACCAAACCGGACAGGGCATGAACACTGAAGCTTTCTTT.

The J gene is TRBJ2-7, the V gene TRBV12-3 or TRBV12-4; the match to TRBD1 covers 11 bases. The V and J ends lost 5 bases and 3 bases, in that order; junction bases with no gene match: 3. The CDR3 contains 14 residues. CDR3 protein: CASSRTGGYYEQYF. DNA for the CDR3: TGTGCCAGCAGTCGGACAGGGGGCTACTACGAGCAGTACTTC.

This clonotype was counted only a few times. The chain's CDR3 is CASSWGLSDTYNEQFF. The CDR3 nucleotides are TGCGCCAGCAGCTGGGGTCTTTCAGACACTTACAATGAGCAGTTCTTC. This chain connects TRBV5-1 to TRBJ2-1; no clear D. The V gene lost 3 bases and the J gene lost 4 bases, with 17 bases spanning the gap. The CDR3 runs 16 residues. Germline V gives CDR1 SGHRS, CDR2 YFSETQ.

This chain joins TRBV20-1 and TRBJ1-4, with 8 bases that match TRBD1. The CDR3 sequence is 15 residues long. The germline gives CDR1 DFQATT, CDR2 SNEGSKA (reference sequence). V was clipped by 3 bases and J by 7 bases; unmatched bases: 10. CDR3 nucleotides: TGCAGTGCTAGTAGGACAGGGCTTGCCAGTGAAAAACTGTTTTTT. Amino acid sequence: CSASRTGLASEKLFF.

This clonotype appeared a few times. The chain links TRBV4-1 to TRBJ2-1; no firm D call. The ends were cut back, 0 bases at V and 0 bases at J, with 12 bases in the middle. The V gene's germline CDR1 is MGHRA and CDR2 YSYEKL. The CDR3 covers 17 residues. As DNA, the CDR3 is TGCGCCAGCAGCCAAGATCTAACCGGAAGCTCCTACAATGAGCAGTTCTTC. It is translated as CASSQDLTGSSYNEQFF.

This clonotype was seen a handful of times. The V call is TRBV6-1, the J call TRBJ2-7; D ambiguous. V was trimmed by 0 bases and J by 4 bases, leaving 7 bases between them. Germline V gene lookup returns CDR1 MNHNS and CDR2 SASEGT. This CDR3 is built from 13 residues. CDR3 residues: CASSEAPNYEQYF. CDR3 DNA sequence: TGTGCCAGCAGTGAAGCGCCCAATTACGAGCAGTACTTC.

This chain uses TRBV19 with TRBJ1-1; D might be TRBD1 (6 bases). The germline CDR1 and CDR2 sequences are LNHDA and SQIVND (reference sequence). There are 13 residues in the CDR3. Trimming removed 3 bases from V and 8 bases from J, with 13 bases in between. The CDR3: CASSIGQLGEAFF. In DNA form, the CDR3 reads TGTGCCAGTAGTATTGGACAGCTGGGGGAAGCTTTCTTT. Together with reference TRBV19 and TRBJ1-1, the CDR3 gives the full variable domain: DGGITQSPKYLFRKEGQNVTLSCEQNLNHDAMYWYRQDPGQGLRLIYYSQIVNDFQKGDIAEGYSVSREKKESFPLTVTSAQKNPTAFYLCASSIGQLGEAFFGQGTRLTVV.

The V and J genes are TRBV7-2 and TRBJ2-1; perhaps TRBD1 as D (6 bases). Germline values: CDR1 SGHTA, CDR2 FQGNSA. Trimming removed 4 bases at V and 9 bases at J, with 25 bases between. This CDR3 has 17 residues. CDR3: CASSSTLGRGARGEQFF. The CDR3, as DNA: TGTGCCAGCAGCTCCACCCTGGGCAGGGGCGCTCGAGGTGAGCAGTTCTTC. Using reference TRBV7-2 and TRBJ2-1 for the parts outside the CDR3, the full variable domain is GAGVSQSPSNKVTEKGKDVELRCDPISGHTALYWYRQSLGQGLEFLIYFQGNSAPDKSGLPSDRFSAERTGGSVSTLTIQRTQQEDSAVYLCASSSTLGRGARGEQFFGPGTRLTVL.

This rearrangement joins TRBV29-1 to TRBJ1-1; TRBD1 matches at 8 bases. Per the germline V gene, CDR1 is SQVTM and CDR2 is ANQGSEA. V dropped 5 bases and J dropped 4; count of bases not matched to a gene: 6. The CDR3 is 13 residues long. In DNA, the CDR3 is TGCAGCGTTAAGGACAGGGTTGGCACTGAAGCTTTCTTT. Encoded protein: CSVKDRVGTEAFF.

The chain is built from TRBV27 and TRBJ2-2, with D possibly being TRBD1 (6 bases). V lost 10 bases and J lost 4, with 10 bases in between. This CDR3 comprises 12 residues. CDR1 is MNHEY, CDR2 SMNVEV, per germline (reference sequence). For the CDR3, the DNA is TGTGCCACGTGGGGGCCCACCGGGGAGCTGTTTTTT. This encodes CATWGPTGELFF.

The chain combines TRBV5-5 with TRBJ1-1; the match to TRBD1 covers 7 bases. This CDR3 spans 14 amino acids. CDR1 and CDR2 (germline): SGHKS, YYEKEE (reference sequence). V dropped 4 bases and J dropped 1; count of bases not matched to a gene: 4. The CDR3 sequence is CASSRGTANTEAFF. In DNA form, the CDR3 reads TGTGCCAGCAGCAGGGGGACAGCGAACACTGAAGCTTTCTTT. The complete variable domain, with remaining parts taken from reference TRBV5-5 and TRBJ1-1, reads DAGVTQSPTHLIKTRGQQVTLRCSPISGHKSVSWYQQVLGQGPQFIFQYYEKEERGRGNFPDRFSARQFPNYSSELNVNALLLGDSALYLCASSRGTANTEAFFGQGTRLTVV.

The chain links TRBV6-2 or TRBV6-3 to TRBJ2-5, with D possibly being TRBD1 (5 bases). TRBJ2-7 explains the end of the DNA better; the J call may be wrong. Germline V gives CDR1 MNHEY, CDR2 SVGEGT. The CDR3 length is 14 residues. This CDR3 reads CASRTRTPPNEQYF. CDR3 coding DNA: TGTGCCAGCAGGACAAGGACACCTCCCAACGAGCAGTACTTC.

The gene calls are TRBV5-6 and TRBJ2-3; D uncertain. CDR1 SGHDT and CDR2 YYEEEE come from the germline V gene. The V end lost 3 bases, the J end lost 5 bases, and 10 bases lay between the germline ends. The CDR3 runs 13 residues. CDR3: CASSSNPGDTQYF. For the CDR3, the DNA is TGTGCCAGCAGCTCAAACCCGGGAGATACGCAGTATTTT.

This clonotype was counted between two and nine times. CDR3 amino acids: CASSLAPSSNAEQYF. The CDR3 DNA sequence: TGTGCCAGCAGCTTAGCGCCTAGCTCCAACGCCGAGCAGTACTTC. V is TRBV7-2 and J is TRBJ2-7; D possibly corresponds to TRBD2 (5 bases). The CDR3 contains 15 residues. Germline CDR1 is SGHTA and CDR2 is FQGNSA. V lost 0 bases, J lost 6 bases, and 15 bases lay in between.